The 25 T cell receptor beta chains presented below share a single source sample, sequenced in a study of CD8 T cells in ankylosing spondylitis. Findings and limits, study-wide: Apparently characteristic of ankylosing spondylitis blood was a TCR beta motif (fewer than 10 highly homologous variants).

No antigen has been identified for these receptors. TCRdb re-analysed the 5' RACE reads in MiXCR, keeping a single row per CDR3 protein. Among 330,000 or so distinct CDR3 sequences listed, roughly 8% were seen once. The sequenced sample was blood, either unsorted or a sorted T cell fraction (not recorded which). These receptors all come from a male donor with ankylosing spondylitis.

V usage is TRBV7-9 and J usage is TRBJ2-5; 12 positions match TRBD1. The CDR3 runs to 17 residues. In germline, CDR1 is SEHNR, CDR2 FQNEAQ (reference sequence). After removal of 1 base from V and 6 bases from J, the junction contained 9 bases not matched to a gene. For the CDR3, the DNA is TGTGCCAGCAGCTTAGTCGGAGGGACAGGGGGCGTAAAGACCCAGTACTTC. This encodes CASSLVGGTGGVKTQYF.

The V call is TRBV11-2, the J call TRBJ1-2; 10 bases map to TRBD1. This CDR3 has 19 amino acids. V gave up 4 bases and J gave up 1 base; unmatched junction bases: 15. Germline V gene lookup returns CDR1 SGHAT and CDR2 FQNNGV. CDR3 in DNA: TGTGCCAGCAGCTCTTACAATGGGGACAGGGGACCAATTAACTATGGCTACACCTTC. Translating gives CASSSYNGDRGPINYGYTF.

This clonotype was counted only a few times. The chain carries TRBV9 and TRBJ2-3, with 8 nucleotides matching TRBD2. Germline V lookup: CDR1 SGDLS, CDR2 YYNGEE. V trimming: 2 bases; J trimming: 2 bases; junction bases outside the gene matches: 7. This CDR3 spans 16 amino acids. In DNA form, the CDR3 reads TGTGCCAGCAGCGTCACCGGGACTAGATACACAGATACGCAGTATTTT. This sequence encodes CASSVTGTRYTDTQYF. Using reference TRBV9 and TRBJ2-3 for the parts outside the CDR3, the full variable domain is DSGVTQTPKHLITATGQRVTLRCSPRSGDLSVYWYQQSLDQGLQFLIQYYNGEERAKGNILERFSAQQFPDLHSELNLSSLELGDSALYFCASSVTGTRYTDTQYFGPGTRLTVL.

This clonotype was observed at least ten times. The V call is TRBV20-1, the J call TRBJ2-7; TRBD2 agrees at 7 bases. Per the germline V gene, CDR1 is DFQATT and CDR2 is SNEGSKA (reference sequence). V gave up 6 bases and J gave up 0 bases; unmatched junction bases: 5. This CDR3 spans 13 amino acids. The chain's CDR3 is CSAPPSGSYEQYF. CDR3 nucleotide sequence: TGCAGTGCACCCCCTAGCGGCTCCTACGAGCAGTACTTC.

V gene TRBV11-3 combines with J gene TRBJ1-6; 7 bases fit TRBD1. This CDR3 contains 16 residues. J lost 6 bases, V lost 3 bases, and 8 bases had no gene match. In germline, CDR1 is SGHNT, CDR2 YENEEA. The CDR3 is CASSFYEAGGNSPLHF. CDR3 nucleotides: TGTGCCAGCAGCTTTTATGAGGCAGGGGGTAATTCACCCCTCCACTTT.

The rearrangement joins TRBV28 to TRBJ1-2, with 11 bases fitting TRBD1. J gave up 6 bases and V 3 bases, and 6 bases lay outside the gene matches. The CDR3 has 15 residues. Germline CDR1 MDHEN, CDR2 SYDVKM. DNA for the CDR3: TGTGCCAGCAGTTTTCTGGACAGGGGGCATCATGGCTACACCTTC. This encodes CASSFLDRGHHGYTF.

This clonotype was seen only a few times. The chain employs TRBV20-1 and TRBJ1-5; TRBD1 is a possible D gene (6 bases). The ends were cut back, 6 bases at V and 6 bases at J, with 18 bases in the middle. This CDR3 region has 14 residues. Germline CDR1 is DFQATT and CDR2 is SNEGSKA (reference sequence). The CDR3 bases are TGCAGTGCCCCCCGGGCAGGGGCTGGTCAGCCCCAGCATTTT. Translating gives CSAPRAGAGQPQHF.

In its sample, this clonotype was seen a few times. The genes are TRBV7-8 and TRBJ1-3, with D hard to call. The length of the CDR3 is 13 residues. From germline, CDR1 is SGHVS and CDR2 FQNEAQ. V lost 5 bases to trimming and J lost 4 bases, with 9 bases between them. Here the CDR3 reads CASSTGIGNTIYF. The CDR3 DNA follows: TGTGCCAGCAGCACGGGGATCGGAAACACCATATATTTT.

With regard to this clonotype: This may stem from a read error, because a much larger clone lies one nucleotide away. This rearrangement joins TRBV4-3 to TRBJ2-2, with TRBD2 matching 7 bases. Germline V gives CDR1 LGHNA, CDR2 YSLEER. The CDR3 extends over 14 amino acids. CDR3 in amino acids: CASSQEGGFGEVFF. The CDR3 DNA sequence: TGCGCCAGCAGCCAAGAGGGAGGGTTCGGGGAGGTGTTTTTT.

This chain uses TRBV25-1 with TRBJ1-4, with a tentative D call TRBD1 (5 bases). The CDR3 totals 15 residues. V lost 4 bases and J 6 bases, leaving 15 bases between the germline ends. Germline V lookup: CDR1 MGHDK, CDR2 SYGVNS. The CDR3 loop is CASSGHRRWDEKLFF. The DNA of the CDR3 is TGTGCCAGCAGTGGCCACAGGAGGTGGGATGAAAAACTGTTTTTT.

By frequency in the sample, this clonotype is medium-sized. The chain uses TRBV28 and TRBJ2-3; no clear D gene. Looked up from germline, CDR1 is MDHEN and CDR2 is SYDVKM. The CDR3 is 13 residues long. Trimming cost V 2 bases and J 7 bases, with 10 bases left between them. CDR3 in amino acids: CASSLIPEHTQYF. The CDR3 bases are TGTGCCAGCAGTTTAATCCCCGAACATACGCAGTATTTT.

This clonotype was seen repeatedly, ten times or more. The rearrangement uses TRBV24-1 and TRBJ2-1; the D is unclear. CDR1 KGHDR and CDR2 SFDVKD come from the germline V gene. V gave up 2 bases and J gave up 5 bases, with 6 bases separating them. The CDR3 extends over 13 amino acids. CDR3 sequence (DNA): TGTGCCACCAGTGATTATTCGGACAATGAGCAGTTCTTC. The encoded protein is CATSDYSDNEQFF.

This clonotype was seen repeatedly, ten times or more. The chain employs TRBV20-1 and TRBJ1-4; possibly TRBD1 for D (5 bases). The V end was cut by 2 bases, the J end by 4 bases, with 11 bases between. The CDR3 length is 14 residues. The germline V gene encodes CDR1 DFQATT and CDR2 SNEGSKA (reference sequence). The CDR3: CSARSAGRNEKLFF. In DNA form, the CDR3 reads TGCAGTGCTAGATCGGCAGGGCGTAATGAAAAACTGTTTTTT.

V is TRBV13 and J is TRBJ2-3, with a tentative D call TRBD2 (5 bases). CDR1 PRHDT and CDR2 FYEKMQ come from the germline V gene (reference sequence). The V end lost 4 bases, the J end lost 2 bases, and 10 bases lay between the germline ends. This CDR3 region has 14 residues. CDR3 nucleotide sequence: TGTGCCAGCAGCTCGCGGGCTTTCACAGATACGCAGTATTTT. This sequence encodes CASSSRAFTDTQYF.

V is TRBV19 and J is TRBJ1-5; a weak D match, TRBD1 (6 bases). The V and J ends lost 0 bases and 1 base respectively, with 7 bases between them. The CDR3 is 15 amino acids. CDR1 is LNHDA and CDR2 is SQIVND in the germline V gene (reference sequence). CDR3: CASSIDRGSNQPQHF. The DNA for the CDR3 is TGTGCCAGTAGTATAGACAGGGGCAGCAATCAGCCCCAGCATTTT. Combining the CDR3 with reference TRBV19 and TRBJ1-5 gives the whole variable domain DGGITQSPKYLFRKEGQNVTLSCEQNLNHDAMYWYRQDPGQGLRLIYYSQIVNDFQKGDIAEGYSVSREKKESFPLTVTSAQKNPTAFYLCASSIDRGSNQPQHFGDGTRLSIL.

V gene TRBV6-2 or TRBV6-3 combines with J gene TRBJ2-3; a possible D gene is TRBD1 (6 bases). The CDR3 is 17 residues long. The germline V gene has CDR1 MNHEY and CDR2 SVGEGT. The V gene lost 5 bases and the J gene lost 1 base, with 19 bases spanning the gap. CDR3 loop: CASSDYPGASGTDTQYF. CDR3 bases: TGTGCCAGCAGTGATTACCCAGGGGCCTCCGGCACAGATACGCAGTATTTT.

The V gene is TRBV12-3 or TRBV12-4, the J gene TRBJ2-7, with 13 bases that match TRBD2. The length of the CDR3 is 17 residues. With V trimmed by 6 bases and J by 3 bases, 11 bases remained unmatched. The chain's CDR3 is CASRAYVGTSGIYEQYF. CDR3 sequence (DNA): TGTGCCAGCAGAGCTTACGTGGGGACTAGCGGGATCTACGAGCAGTACTTC.

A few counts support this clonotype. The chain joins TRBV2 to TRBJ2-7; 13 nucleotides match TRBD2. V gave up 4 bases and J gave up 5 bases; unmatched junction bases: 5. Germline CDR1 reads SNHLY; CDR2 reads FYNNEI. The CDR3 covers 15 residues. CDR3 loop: CASSVGLAGSDEQYF. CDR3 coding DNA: TGTGCCAGCAGTGTGGGACTAGCGGGATCTGACGAGCAGTACTTC. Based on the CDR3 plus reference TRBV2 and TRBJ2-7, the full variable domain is EPEVTQTPSHQVTQMGQEVILRCVPISNHLYFYWYRQILGQKVEFLVSFYNNEISEKSEIFDDQFSVERPDGSNFTLKIRSTKLEDSAMYFCASSVGLAGSDEQYFGPGTRLTVT.

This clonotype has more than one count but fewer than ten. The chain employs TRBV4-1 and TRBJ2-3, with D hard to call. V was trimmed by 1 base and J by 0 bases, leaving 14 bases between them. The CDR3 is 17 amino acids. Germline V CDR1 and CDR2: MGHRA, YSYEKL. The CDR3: CASSQVLGGSSTDTQYF. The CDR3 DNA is TGCGCCAGCAGCCAAGTGCTGGGTGGGTCGAGCACAGATACGCAGTATTTT.

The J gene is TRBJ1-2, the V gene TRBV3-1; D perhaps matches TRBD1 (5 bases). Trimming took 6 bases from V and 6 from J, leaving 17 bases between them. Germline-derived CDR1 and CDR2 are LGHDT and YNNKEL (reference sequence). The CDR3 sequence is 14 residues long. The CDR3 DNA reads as TGTGCCAGCAGTCAGAACCGACAGACTCATGGCTACACCTTC. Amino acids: CASSQNRQTHGYTF.

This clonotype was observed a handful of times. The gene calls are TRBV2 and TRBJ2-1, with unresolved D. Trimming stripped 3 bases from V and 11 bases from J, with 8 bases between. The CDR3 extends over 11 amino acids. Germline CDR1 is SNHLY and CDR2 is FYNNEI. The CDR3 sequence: CASSDMIQQFF. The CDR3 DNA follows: TGTGCCAGCAGTGATATGATCCAGCAGTTCTTC.

The CDR3 coding sequence is TGTGCCAGCAGCTTGGTAGGTGACGGAGAAGAGACCCAGTACTTC. This sequence encodes CASSLVGDGEETQYF. The J gene is TRBJ2-5, the V gene TRBV5-4; D gene ambiguous. Germline CDR1 reads SGHNT; CDR2 reads YYREEE (reference sequence). The CDR3 sequence is 15 residues long. Trimming removed 0 bases from V and 3 bases from J, with 12 bases in between.

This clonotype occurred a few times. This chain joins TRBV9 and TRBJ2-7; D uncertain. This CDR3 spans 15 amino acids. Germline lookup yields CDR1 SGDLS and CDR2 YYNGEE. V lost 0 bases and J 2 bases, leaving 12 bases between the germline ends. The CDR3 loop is CASSVAPGSAYEQYF. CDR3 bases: TGTGCCAGCAGCGTAGCTCCTGGGTCCGCCTACGAGCAGTACTTC.

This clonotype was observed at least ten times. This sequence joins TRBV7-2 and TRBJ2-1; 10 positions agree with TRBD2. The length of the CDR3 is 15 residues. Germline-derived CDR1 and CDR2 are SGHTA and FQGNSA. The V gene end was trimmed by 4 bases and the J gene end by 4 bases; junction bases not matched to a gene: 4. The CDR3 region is CASSSLAGVYNEQFF. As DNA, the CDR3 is TGTGCCAGCAGCTCCCTAGCGGGAGTTTACAATGAGCAGTTCTTC.

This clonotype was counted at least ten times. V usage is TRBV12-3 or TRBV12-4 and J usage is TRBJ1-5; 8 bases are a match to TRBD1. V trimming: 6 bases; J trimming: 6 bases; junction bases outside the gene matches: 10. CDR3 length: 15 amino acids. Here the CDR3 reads CASSSTGVYFQPQHF. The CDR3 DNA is TGTGCCAGCAGCTCGACAGGGGTTTATTTTCAGCCCCAGCATTTT.